This T cell receptor beta chain was sequenced during a study of molecular identifiers for immune sequencing clone quantification. Overall study context: Four of five RNA aliquots from around 20,000 or 100,000 naive CD8 T cells were sequenced. Regarding the study as a whole: Clones above 20 RNA copies held over 97% of effector molecules, under 1% in naive cells.

Generation of bulk TCR libraries relied on previously described methods and listed TCR primers. Using its own MiXCR run on the PCR reads, TCRdb lists one record per CDR3 protein. The sample contains some 580,000 distinct CDR3 sequences, about 25% of which appear only once. Deletions cut 1 base from V and 5 bases from J, with 17 bases between. This CDR3 has 17 amino acids. Germline V gene data show CDR1 as LNHDA and CDR2 as SQIVND (reference sequence). For naive CD8 T cells, sorting used the CD8+CD4-CCR7+CD45RA+ phenotype. There are a few counts of this clonotype. Its cognate antigen is unknown. This chain connects TRBV19 to TRBJ2-2; the D gene could be TRBD1 or TRBD2 (5 bases each). Sequencing was done on a sample of naive CD8+ T cells from blood, with Jurkat cell RNA spiked in. Documented subset: FACS-sorted CD8+CD4-CCR7+CD45RA+ naive T cells. This TCR was recovered from a human donor in good health. Some libraries in this study had Jurkat cell RNA spiked in. The CDR3 here is CASSIGLGAGRTGELFF. As DNA, the CDR3 is TGTGCCAGTAGTATAGGGCTCGGGGCCGGGCGAACCGGGGAGCTGTTTTTT. The full variable domain, completed using reference TRBV19 and TRBJ2-2, is DGGITQSPKYLFRKEGQNVTLSCEQNLNHDAMYWYRQDPGQGLRLIYYSQIVNDFQKGDIAEGYSVSREKKESFPLTVTSAQKNPTAFYLCASSIGLGAGRTGELFFGEGSRLTVL.